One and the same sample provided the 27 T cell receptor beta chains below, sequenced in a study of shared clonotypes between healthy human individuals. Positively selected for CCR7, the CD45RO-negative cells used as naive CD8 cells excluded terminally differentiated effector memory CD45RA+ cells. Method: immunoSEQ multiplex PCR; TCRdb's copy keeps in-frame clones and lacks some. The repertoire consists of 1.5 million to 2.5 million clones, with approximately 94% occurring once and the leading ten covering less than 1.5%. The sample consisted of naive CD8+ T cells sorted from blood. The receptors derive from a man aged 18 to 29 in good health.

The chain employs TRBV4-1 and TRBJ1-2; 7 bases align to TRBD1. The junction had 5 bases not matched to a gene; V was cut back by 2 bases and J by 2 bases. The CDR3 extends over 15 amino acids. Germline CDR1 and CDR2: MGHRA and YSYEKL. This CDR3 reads CASSQTGQDNYGYTF. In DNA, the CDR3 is TGCGCCAGCAGCCAAACTGGACAGGACAACTATGGCTACACCTTC.

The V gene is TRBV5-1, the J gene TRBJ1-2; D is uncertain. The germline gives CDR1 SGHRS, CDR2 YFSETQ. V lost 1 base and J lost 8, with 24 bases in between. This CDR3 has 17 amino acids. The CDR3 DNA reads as TGCGCCAGCAGCTTGAACCCTCTTATGGACTCGCTCGGCGGCTACACCTTC. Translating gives CASSLNPLMDSLGGYTF. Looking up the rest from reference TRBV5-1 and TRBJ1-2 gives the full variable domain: KAGVTQTPRYLIKTRGQQVTLSCSPISGHRSVSWYQQTPGQGLQFLFEYFSETQRNKGNFPGRFSGRQFSNSRSEMNVSTLELGDSALYLCASSLNPLMDSLGGYTFGSGTRLTVV.

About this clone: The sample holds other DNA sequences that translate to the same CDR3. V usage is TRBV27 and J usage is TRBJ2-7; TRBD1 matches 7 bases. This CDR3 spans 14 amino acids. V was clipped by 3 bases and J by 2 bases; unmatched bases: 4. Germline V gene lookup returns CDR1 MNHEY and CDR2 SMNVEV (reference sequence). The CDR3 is CASSFTGTAYEQYF. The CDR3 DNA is TGTGCCAGCAGTTTTACTGGGACAGCCTACGAGCAGTACTTC.

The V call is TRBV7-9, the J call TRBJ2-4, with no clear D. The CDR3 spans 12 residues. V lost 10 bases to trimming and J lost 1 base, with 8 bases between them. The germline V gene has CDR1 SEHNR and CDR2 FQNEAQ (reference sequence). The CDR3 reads CATTDAKNIQYF. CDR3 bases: TGTGCCACTACGGACGCCAAAAACATTCAGTACTTC.

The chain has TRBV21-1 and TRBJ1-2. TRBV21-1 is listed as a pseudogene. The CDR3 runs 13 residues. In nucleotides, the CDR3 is TGTGCCAGCAGCAGCCCCGAGCCCTATGGCTACACCTTC. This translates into CASSSPEPYGYTF.

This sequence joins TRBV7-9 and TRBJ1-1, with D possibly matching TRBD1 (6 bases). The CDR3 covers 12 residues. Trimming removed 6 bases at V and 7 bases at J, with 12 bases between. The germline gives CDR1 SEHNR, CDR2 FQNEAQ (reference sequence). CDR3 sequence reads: CASSLQGVEAFF. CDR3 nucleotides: TGTGCCAGCAGTTTACAGGGCGTTGAAGCTTTCTTT.

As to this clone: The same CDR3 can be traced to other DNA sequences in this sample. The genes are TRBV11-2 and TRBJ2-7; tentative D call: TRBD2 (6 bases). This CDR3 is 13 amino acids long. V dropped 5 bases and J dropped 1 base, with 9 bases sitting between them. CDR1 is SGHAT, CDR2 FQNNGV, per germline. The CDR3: CASSVGTSYEQYF. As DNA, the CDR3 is TGTGCCAGCAGCGTCGGGACTTCCTACGAGCAGTACTTC.

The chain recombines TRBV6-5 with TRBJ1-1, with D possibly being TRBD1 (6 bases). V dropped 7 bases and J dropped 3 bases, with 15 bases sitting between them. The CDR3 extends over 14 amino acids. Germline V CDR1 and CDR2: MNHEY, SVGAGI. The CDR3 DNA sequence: TGTGCCAGCAATCCTACAGGGTCGGACACTGAAGCTTTCTTT. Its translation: CASNPTGSDTEAFF.

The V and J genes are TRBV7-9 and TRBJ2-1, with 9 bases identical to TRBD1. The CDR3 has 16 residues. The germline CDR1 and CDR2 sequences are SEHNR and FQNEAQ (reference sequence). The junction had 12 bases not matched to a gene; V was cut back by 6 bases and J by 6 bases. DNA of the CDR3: TGTGCCAGCAGGTACCGACCGGGACAGGGCCCCAATGAGCAGTTCTTC. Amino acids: CASRYRPGQGPNEQFF. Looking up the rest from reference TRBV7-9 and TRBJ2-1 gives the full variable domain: DTGVSQNPRHKITKRGQNVTFRCDPISEHNRLYWYRQTLGQGPEFLTYFQNEAQLEKSRLLSDRFSAERPKGSFSTLEIQRTEQGDSAMYLCASRYRPGQGPNEQFFGPGTRLTVL.

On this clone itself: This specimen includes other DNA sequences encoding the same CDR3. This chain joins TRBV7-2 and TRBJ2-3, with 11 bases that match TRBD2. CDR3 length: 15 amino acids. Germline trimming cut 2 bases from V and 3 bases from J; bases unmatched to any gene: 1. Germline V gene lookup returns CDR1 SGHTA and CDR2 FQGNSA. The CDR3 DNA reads TGTGCCAGCAGCTTATGGACTAGCGGGACAGATACGCAGTATTTT. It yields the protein CASSLWTSGTDTQYF.

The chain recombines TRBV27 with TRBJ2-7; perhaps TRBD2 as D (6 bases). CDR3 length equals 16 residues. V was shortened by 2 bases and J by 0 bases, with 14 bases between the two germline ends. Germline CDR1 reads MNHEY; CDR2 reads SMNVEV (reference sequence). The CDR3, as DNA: TGTGCCAGCAGTTTAGTCCGGGGGATCCCCTCCTACGAGCAGTACTTC. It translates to CASSLVRGIPSYEQYF.

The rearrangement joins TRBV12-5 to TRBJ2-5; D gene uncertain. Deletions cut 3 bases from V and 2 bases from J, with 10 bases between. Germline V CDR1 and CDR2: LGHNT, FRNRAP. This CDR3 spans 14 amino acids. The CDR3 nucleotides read TGTGCTAGTGGTTTCCCCAACCTACAAGAGACCCAGTACTTC. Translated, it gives CASGFPNLQETQYF.

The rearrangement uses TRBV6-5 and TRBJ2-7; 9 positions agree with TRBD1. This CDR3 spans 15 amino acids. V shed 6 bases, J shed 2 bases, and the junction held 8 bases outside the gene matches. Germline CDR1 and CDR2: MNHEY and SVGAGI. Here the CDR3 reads CASSFSTGGTYEQYF. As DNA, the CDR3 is TGTGCCAGCAGCTTCTCGACAGGGGGGACCTACGAGCAGTACTTC.

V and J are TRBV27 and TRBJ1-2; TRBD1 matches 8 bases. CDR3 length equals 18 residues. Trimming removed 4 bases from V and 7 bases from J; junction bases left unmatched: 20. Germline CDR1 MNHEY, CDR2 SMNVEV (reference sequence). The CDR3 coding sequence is TGTGCCAGCAGTTACCTCAACCCGACAGGGGCCGAGCCGTTTGGCTACACCTTC. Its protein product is CASSYLNPTGAEPFGYTF.

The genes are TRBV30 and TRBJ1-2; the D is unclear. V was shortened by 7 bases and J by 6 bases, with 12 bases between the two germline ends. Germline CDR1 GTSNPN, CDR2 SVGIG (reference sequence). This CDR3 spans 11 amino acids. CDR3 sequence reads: CASPHSDGYTF. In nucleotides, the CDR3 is TGTGCCTCACCCCACAGCGATGGCTACACCTTC.

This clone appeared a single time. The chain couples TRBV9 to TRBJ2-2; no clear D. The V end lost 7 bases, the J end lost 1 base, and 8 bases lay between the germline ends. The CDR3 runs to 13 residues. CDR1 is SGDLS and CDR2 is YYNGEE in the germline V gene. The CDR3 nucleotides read TGTGCCAGCGGTCGGTTGAACACCGGGGAGCTGTTTTTT. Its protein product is CASGRLNTGELFF.

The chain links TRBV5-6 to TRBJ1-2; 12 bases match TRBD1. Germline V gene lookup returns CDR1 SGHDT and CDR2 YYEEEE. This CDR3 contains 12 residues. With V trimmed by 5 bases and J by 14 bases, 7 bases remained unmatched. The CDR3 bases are TGTGCCAGCAGTTCCGGGACAGGGGGCAGGACCTTC. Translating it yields CASSSGTGGRTF.

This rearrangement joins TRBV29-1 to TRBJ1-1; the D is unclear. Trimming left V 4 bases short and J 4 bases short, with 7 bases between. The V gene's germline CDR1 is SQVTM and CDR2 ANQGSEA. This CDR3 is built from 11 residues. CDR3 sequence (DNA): TGCAGCGTTGTTGCGGTCACTGAAGCTTTCTTT. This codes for CSVVAVTEAFF.

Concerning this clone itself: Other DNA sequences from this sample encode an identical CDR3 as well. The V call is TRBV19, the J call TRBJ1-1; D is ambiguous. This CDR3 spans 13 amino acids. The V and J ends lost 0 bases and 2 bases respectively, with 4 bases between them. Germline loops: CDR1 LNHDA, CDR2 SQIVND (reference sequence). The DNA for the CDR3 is TGTGCCAGTAGTATAGATCTAAACACTGAAGCTTTCTTT. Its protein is CASSIDLNTEAFF.

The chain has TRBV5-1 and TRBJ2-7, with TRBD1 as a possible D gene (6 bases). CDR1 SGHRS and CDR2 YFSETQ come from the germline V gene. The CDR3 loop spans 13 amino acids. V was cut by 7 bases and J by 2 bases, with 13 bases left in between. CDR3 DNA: TGCGCCAGCGGCCATGGACAGACCTACGAGCAGTACTTC. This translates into CASGHGQTYEQYF. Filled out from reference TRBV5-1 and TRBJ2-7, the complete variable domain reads KAGVTQTPRYLIKTRGQQVTLSCSPISGHRSVSWYQQTPGQGLQFLFEYFSETQRNKGNFPGRFSGRQFSNSRSEMNVSTLELGDSALYLCASGHGQTYEQYFGPGTRLTVT.

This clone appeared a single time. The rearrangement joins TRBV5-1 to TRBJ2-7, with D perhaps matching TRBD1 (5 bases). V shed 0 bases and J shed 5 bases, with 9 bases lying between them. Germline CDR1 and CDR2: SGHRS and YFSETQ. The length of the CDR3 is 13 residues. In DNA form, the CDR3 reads TGCGCCAGCAGCTTGGGGGCAGGGCACGAGCAGTACTTC. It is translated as CASSLGAGHEQYF. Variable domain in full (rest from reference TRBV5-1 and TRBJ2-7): KAGVTQTPRYLIKTRGQQVTLSCSPISGHRSVSWYQQTPGQGLQFLFEYFSETQRNKGNFPGRFSGRQFSNSRSEMNVSTLELGDSALYLCASSLGAGHEQYFGPGTRLTVT.

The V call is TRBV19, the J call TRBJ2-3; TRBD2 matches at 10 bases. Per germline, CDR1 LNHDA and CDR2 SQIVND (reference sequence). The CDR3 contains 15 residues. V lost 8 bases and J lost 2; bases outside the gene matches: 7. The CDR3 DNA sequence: TGTGCCAGTGATGTAGCGGGAGGATTCACAGATACGCAGTATTTT. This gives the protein CASDVAGGFTDTQYF.

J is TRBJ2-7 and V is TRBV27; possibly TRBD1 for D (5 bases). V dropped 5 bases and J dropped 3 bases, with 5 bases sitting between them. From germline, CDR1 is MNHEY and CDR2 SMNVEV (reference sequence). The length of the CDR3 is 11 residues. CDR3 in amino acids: CASSGHYEQYF. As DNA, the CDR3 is TGTGCCAGCAGTGGACACTACGAGCAGTACTTC.

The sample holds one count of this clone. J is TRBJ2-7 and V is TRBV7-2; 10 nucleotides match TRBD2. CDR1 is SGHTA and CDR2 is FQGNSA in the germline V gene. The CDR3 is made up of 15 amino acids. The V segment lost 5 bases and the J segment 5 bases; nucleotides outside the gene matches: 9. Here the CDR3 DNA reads TGTGCCAGCAGCCGATATCTAACTAGCGGGAACGAGCAGTACTTC. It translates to CASSRYLTSGNEQYF.

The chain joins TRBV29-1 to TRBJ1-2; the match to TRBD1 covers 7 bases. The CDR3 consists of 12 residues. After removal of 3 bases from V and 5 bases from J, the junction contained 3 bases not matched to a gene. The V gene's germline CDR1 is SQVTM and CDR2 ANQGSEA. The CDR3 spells CSVEGDSYGYTF. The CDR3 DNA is TGCAGCGTTGAGGGGGACAGTTATGGCTACACCTTC.

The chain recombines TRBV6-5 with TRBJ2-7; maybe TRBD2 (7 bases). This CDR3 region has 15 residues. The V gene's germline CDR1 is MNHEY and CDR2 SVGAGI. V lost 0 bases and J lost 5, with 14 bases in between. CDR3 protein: CASSYSQGRVHEQYF. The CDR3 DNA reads TGTGCCAGCAGTTACTCGCAGGGGAGGGTCCACGAGCAGTACTTC.

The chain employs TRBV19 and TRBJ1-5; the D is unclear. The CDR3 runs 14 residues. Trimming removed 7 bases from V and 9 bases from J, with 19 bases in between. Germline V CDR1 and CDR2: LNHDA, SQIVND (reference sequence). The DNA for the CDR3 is TGTGCCAGTACCCTCGGGCCTTCGGCGTGGCCCCAGCATTTT. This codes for CASTLGPSAWPQHF.